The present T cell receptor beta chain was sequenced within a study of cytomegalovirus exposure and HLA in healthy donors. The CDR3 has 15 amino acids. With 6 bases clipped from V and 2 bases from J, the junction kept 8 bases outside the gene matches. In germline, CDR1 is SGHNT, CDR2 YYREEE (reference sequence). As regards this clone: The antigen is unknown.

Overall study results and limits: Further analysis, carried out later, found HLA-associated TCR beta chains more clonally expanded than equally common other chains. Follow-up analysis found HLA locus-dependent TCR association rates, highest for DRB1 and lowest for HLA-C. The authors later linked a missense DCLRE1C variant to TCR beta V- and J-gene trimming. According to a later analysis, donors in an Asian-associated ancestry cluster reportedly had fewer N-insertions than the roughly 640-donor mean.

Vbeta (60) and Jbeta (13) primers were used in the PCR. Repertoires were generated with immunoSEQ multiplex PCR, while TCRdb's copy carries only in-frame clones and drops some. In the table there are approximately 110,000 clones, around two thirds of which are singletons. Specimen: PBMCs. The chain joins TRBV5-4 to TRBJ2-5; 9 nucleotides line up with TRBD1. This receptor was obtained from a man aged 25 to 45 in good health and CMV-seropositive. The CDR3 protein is CASTTWTGVQETQYF. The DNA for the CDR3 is TGTGCCAGCACCACCTGGACAGGGGTACAAGAGACCCAGTACTTC.